The T cell receptor beta chain described here comes from a study of blood T cell repertoires in COVID-19. Germline lookup yields CDR1 SGHRS and CDR2 YFSETQ. The germline V and J ends were trimmed by 4 bases and 0 bases, with 11 bases remaining between them. This CDR3 comprises 15 residues. The data were produced by immunoSEQ multiplex PCR, yet TCRdb's version contains in-frame clones alone and is incomplete. Found here are under 200,000 clones, roughly 78% of them singletons; the top ten hold roughly 6.8%. This TCR came from a man between 65 and 85 years old with active or convalescent COVID-19. The rearrangement uses TRBV5-1 and TRBJ1-3, with D possibly matching TRBD1 (5 bases). The source material was peripheral blood. DNA for the CDR3: TGCGCCAGCAGCCCGGGGGGGGGCTCTGGAAACACCATATATTTT. This translates into CASSPGGGSGNTIYF.